Described below is a single T cell receptor beta chain sequence and its context. This entry belongs to a study of T cell changes during pregnancy in multiple sclerosis. Looked up from germline, CDR1 is SGHAT and CDR2 is FQDESV (reference sequence). The V end lost 2 bases, the J end lost 11 bases, and 19 bases lay between the germline ends. This CDR3 has 16 amino acids. Profiling relied on immunoSEQ multiplex PCR, and the TCRdb table lists in-frame clones only, not all of them. Of about 52,000 clones in the sample, almost 95% were seen once. This TCR was recovered from a female donor with multiple sclerosis, enrolled in a pregnancy study. The specimen comprised CD4+ T cells from peripheral blood mononuclear cells, sampled in the third trimester of pregnancy. The rearrangement joins TRBV11-1 to TRBJ1-6; D is possibly TRBD1 (6 bases). In nucleotides, the CDR3 is TGTGCCAGCAGCTTACTCCCAGGGGATCTACTTACACCCCTCCACTTT. Amino acids: CASSLLPGDLLTPLHF.